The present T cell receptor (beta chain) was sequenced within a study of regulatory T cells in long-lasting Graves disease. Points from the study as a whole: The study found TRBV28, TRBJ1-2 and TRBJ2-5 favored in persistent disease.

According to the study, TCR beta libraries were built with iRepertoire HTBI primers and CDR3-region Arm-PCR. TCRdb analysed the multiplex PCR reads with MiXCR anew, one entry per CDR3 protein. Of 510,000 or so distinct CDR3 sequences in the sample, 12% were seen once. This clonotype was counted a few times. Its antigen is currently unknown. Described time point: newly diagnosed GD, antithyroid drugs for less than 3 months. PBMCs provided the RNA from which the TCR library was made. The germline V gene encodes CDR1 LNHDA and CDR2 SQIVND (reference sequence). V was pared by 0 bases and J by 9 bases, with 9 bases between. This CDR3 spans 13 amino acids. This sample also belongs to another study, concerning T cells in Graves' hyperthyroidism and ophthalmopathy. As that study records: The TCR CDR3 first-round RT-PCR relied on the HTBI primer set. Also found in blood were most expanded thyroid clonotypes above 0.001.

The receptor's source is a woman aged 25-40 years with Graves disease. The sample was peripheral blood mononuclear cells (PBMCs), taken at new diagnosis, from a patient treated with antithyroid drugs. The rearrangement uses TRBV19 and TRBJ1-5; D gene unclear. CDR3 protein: CASSIDGVGPQHF. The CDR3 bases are TGTGCCAGTAGTATAGATGGGGTAGGGCCCCAGCATTTT.